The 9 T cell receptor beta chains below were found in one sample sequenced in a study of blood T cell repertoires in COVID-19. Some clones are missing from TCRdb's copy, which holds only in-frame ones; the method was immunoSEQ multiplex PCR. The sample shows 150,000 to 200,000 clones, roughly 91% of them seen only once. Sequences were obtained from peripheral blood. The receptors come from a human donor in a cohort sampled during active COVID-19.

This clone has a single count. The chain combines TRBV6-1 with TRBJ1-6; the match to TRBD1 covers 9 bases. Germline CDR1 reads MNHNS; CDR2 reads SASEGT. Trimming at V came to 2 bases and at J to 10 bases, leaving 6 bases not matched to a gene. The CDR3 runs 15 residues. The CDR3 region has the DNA TGTGCCAGCAGTGAATTGGGGACAGGGCGATCACCCCTCCACTTT. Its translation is CASSELGTGRSPLHF.

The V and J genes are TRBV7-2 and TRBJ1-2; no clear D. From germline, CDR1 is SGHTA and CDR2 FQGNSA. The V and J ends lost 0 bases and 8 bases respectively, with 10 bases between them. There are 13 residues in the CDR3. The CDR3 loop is CASSLAPRMGYTF. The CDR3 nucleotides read TGTGCCAGCAGCTTAGCGCCCAGGATGGGCTACACCTTC. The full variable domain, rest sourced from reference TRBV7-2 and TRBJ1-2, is GAGVSQSPSNKVTEKGKDVELRCDPISGHTALYWYRQSLGQGLEFLIYFQGNSAPDKSGLPSDRFSAERTGGSVSTLTIQRTQQEDSAVYLCASSLAPRMGYTFGSGTRLTVV.

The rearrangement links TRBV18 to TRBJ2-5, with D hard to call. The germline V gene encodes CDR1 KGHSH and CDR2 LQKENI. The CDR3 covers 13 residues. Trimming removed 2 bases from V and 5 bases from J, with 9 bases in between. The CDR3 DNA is TGTGCCAGCTCACCAAATTCCGGTGAGACCCAGTACTTC. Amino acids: CASSPNSGETQYF.

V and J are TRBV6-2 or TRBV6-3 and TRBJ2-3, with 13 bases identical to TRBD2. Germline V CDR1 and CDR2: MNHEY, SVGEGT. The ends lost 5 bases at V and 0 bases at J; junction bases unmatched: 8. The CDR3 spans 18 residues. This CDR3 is CASSGKTSGRRSTDTQYF. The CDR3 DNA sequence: TGTGCCAGCAGTGGAAAGACTAGCGGGAGGCGGAGCACAGATACGCAGTATTTT.

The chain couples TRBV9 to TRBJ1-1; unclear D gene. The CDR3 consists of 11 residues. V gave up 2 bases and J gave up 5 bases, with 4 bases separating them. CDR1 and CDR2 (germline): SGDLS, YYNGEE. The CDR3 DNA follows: TGTGCCAGCAGCGTCGTGACTGAAGCTTTCTTT. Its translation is CASSVVTEAFF.

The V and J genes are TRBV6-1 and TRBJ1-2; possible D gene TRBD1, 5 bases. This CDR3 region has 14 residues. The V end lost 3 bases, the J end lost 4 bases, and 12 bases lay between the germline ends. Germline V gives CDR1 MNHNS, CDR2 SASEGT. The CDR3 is CASSDWRQGYGYTF. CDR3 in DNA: TGTGCCAGCAGTGATTGGCGGCAGGGCTATGGCTACACCTTC.

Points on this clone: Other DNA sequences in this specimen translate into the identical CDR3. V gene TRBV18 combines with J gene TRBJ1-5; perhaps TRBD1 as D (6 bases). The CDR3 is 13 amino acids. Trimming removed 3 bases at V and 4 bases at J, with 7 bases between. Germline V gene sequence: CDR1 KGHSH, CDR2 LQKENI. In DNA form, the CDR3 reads TGTGCCAGCTCACCGGGACAAAATCAGCCCCAGCATTTT. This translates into CASSPGQNQPQHF.

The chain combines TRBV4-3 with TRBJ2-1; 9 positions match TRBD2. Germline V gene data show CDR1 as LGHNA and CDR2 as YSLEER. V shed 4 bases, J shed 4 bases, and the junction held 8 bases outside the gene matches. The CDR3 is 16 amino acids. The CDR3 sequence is CASSPLAGGIYNEQFF. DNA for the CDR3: TGCGCCAGCAGCCCGCTCGCGGGAGGGATTTACAATGAGCAGTTCTTC.

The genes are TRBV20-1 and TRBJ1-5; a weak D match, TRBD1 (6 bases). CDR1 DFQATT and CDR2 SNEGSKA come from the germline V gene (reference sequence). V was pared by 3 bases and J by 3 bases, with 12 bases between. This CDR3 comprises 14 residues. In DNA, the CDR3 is TGCAGTGCTAGTCAAGGGGGGGACAATCAGCCCCAGCATTTT. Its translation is CSASQGGDNQPQHF.